These T cell receptor beta chains were read from a single sample in a study of cytomegalovirus exposure and HLA in healthy donors. The data were produced by immunoSEQ multiplex PCR, yet TCRdb's version contains in-frame clones alone and is incomplete. The sample has about 200,000 clones; over 60% are singletons. Material: PBMCs. The receptors were sampled from a woman in her forties in good health and CMV-seronegative. Each CDR3 is given with its conserved first and last residue. Fields, in order: D gene, clone size, J gene, V gene, CDR3 protein, CDR3 DNA. The D gene is left open where the match is weak. Only some rows state a clone size, as once, few, many or a class for expanded clones.

TRBD1 | NA | TRBJ2-7 | TRBV9 | CASSPQTGGRYEQYF | TGTGCCAGCAGCCCCCAGACAGGGGGTCGGTACGAGCAGTACTTC
TRBD1 | NA | TRBJ2-5 | TRBV2 | CASTREPRTGRETQYF | TGTGCCAGCACCCGAGAGCCGAGGACAGGGAGAGAGACCCAGTACTTC
TRBD1 | once | TRBJ2-3 | TRBV9 | CASSAGTGGTDTQYF | TGTGCCAGCAGCGCCGGGACAGGGGGCACAGATACGCAGTATTTT
NA | few | TRBJ1-1 | TRBV30 | CAWSSGATEAFF | TGTGCCTGGAGTTCAGGGGCCACTGAAGCTTTCTTT
TRBD1 | once | TRBJ1-1 | TRBV28 | CASLGQKAFF | TGTGCCAGCCTGGGACAGAAAGCTTTCTTT
NA | NA | TRBJ1-5 | TRBV5-1 | CASSLDRSNQPQHF | TGCGCCAGCAGCTTGGACAGGAGCAATCAGCCCCAGCATTTT
NA | NA | TRBJ1-5 | TRBV30 | CAWSRDNQPQHF | TGTGCCTGGAGTCGGGACAATCAGCCCCAGCATTTT
NA | NA | TRBJ1-2 | TRBV28 | CASSTTDYGYTF | TGTGCCAGCAGTACGACAGACTATGGCTACACCTTC
TRBD1 | NA | TRBJ1-1 | TRBV6-5 | CASSSTGGAFF | TGTGCCAGCAGCTCCACAGGGGGGGCTTTCTTT
NA | NA | TRBJ1-1 | TRBV4-2 | CASSQEWASETEAFF | TGTGCCAGCAGCCAAGAGTGGGCGTCAGAAACTGAAGCTTTCTTT
NA | once | TRBJ2-3 | TRBV9 | CASSLGTDAQYF | TGTGCCAGCAGCCTAGGAACAGATGCGCAGTATTTT
TRBD1 | NA | TRBJ1-4 | TRBV19 | CASSIFGQGEKLFF | TGTGCCAGTAGTATATTTGGACAGGGGGAAAAACTGTTTTTT
NA | NA | TRBJ1-1 | TRBV11-3 | CASSLVRMNTEAFF | TGTGCCAGCAGCTTAGTCAGGATGAACACTGAAGCTTTCTTT
NA | NA | TRBJ1-1 | TRBV5-1 | CASSLAGPSGTEAFF | TGCGCCAGCAGCTTGGCAGGTCCCTCGGGAACTGAAGCTTTCTTT
TRBD1 | once | TRBJ1-1 | TRBV9 | CASSAGQGMGTEAFF | TGTGCCAGCAGCGCGGGACAGGGTATGGGCACTGAAGCTTTCTTT
NA | NA | TRBJ2-7 | TRBV20-1 | CSARGGASEYF | TGCAGTGCTAGAGGAGGCGCATCGGAGTACTTC
TRBD1 | NA | TRBJ1-3 | TRBV4-3 | CASSQDTFGTGTNTIYF | TGCGCCAGCAGCCAAGATACTTTCGGGACAGGGACGAACACCATATATTTT
TRBD1 | NA | TRBJ1-5 | TRBV6-1 | CASSGQGKQPQHF | TGTGCCAGCAGTGGACAGGGGAAACAGCCCCAGCATTTT
NA | NA | TRBJ2-5 | TRBV25-1 | CASGNRVGETQYF | TGTGCCAGCGGCAACAGGGTCGGAGAGACCCAGTACTTC
NA | NA | TRBJ1-1 | TRBV5-1 | CASSPSPGETAFF | TGCGCCAGCAGCCCATCCCCGGGGGAAACGGCTTTCTTT
TRBD2 | NA | TRBJ2-1 | TRBV27 | CASSLTLVWGGPANEQFF | TGTGCCAGCAGTTTAACCCTTGTATGGGGAGGGCCCGCCAATGAGCAGTTCTTC
NA | NA | TRBJ1-1 | TRBV2 | CASYRVSTEAFF | TGTGCCAGCTACAGGGTTAGCACTGAAGCTTTCTTT
NA | NA | TRBJ1-2 | TRBV30 | CAWSVREVKDYGYTF | TGTGCCTGGAGTGTACGGGAGGTCAAGGACTATGGCTACACCTTC
NA | NA | TRBJ2-1 | TRBV10-2 | CASSVQYNEQFF | TGCGCCAGCAGTGTACAGTACAATGAGCAGTTCTTC
NA | NA | TRBJ2-1 | TRBV7-3 | CASSFSRTYNEQFF | TGTGCCAGCAGCTTTAGCCGTACCTACAATGAGCAGTTCTTC
NA | few | TRBJ1-2 | TRBV6-6 | CASRPGALDYGYTF | TGTGCCAGCAGACCAGGGGCCTTGGACTATGGCTACACCTTC
NA | NA | TRBJ1-5 | TRBV7-2 | CASSRGPTAGQPQHF | TGTGCCAGCAGCCGAGGGCCCACGGCGGGTCAGCCCCAGCATTTT
NA | NA | TRBJ1-5 | TRBV2 | CASSEDLNQPQHF | TGTGCCAGCAGTGAAGATCTGAATCAGCCCCAGCATTTT
NA | NA | TRBJ2-2 | TRBV7-2 | CASSLFSQGNTGELFF | TGTGCCAGCAGCTTATTCTCTCAGGGGAACACCGGGGAGCTGTTTTTT
NA | few | TRBJ2-1 | TRBV11-2 | CASSLRVAAWVNEQFF | TGTGCCAGCAGCTTGAGGGTAGCGGCCTGGGTCAATGAGCAGTTCTTC
NA | NA | TRBJ2-1 | TRBV6-1 | CASSLYRHNEQFF | TGTGCCAGCTCGCTGTACAGGCACAATGAGCAGTTCTTC
TRBD2 | NA | TRBJ2-1 | TRBV19 | CASSIGLASYNEQFF | TGTGCCAGTAGTATCGGACTAGCGTCCTACAATGAGCAGTTCTTC
NA | few | TRBJ1-5 | TRBV19 | CASSIAPGGNQPQHF | TGTGCCAGTAGTATAGCTCCAGGGGGCAATCAGCCCCAGCATTTT
NA | NA | TRBJ1-1 | TRBV7-9 | CSSTWGRNTEAFF | TGTTCCAGCACCTGGGGCCGAAACACTGAAGCTTTCTTT
TRBD2 | NA | TRBJ2-2 | TRBV9 | CASSPRQLAGNTGELFF | TGTGCCAGCAGCCCAAGGCAACTAGCGGGGAACACCGGGGAGCTGTTTTTT
TRBD1 | NA | TRBJ1-3 | TRBV11-2 | CASSLIRGQAGNTIYF | TGTGCCAGCAGCTTGATCAGGGGGCAGGCTGGAAACACCATATATTTT
NA | once | TRBJ2-2 | TRBV9 | CATSRENTGELFF | TGTGCCACCTCCCGGGAGAACACCGGGGAGCTGTTTTTT
NA | NA | TRBJ2-7 | TRBV10-3 | CAISEQTYEQYF | TGTGCCATCAGTGAGCAAACCTACGAGCAGTACTTC
NA | NA | TRBJ1-5 | TRBV7-9 | CASSFSTGNQPQHF | TGTGCCAGCAGCTTTAGTACGGGCAATCAGCCCCAGCATTTT
NA | NA | TRBJ2-5 | TRBV5-1 | CASSLNQYQETQYF | TGCGCCAGCAGCCTCAACCAGTACCAAGAGACCCAGTACTTC
NA | NA | TRBJ1-2 | TRBV25-1 | CASSEYGGGEGYTF | TGTGCCAGCAGTGAATATGGTGGGGGCGAAGGCTACACCTTC
NA | NA | TRBJ2-7 | TRBV5-1 | CASYEGTSSYEQYF | TGCGCCAGCTACGAGGGGACTTCTTCCTACGAGCAGTACTTC
TRBD2 | NA | TRBJ2-1 | TRBV27 | CASSRTPSAGDNEQFF | TGTGCCAGCAGCCGGACTCCTAGCGCGGGGGACAATGAGCAGTTCTTC
NA | NA | TRBJ1-1 | TRBV7-3 | CASSSAGHNTEAFF | TGTGCCAGCAGCTCAGCAGGGCATAACACTGAAGCTTTCTTT
TRBD2 | few | TRBJ2-3 | TRBV11-3 | CASRRSGGTDTQYF | TGTGCCAGCAGGAGGTCGGGGGGGACAGATACGCAGTATTTT
TRBD2 | NA | TRBJ2-5 | TRBV5-4 | CASSSGTSGRQETQYF | TGTGCCAGCAGCTCCGGGACTAGCGGGAGGCAAGAGACCCAGTACTTC